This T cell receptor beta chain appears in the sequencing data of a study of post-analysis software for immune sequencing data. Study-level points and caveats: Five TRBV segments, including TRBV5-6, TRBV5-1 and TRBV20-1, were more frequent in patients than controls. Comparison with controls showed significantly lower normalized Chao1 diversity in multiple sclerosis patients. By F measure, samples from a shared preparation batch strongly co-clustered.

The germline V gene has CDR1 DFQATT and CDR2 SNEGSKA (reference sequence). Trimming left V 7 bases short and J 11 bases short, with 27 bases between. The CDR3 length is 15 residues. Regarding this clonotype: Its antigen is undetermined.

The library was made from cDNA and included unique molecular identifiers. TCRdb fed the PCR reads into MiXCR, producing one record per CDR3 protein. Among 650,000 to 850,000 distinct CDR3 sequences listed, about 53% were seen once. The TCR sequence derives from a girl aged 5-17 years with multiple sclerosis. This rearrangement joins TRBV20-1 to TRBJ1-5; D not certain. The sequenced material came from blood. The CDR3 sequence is CSVPFRGNLQETQHF. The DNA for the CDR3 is TGCAGTGTTCCCTTTCGCGGGAACCTCCAAGAGACCCAGCATTTT.